The 29 T cell receptor beta chains given below trace back to one sample, sequenced in a study of T cells after yellow fever vaccination. Via MiXCR, TCRdb re-called the 5' RACE reads, giving one row per CDR3 protein. The sample consists of over 45,000 distinct CDR3 sequences, approximately 5.7% of them appearing once. The starting material was PBMCs, either bulk or a sorted T-cell subset (CD4+, CD8+, memory, or dextramer-sorted; not recorded which), obtained on the day of the yellow fever booster vaccination. The receptors shown here come from a man between 18 and 29 years old who received the YFV17D yellow fever vaccine.

The chain carries TRBV20-1 and TRBJ2-3; D is perhaps TRBD2 (5 bases). CDR3 length: 15 residues. Trimming shortened V by 0 bases and J by 2 bases, and 12 bases separated the two germline ends. Germline CDR1 and CDR2: DFQATT and SNEGSKA (reference sequence). The CDR3 sequence: CSARDFWGDTDTQYF. In nucleotides, the CDR3 is TGCAGTGCTAGAGATTTTTGGGGAGACACAGATACGCAGTATTTT.

At least ten counts were recorded for this clonotype. This chain connects TRBV7-2 to TRBJ1-5; D is uncertain. The V and J ends lost 3 bases and 7 bases respectively, with 16 bases between them. The germline V gene encodes CDR1 SGHTA and CDR2 FQGNSA. This CDR3 comprises 15 residues. As DNA, the CDR3 is TGTGCCAGCAGCTTGGCGGACTATGGTTTCCAGCCCCAGCATTTT. It codes for CASSLADYGFQPQHF.

There are many counts of this clonotype. The chain joins TRBV4-3 to TRBJ2-1, with a weak D call TRBD2 (6 bases). CDR3 length equals 16 residues. Germline V gene lookup returns CDR1 LGHNA and CDR2 YSLEER. Trimming took 1 base from V and 4 from J, leaving 14 bases between them. In DNA form, the CDR3 reads TGCGCCAGCAGCCAAGTAATCGGGGGTTTATACAATGAGCAGTTCTTC. This sequence encodes CASSQVIGGLYNEQFF.

The chain joins TRBV5-4 to TRBJ2-3, with 11 bases fitting TRBD2. Trimming cost V 6 bases and J 0 bases; bases outside gene matches: 3. There are 15 residues in the CDR3. Per germline, CDR1 SGHNT and CDR2 YYREEE (reference sequence). The CDR3 sequence: CASIIAGGSTDTQYF. For the CDR3, the DNA is TGTGCCAGCATCATAGCGGGGGGGAGCACAGATACGCAGTATTTT.

This clonotype was seen many times. The chain is built from TRBV5-1 and TRBJ2-5; tentative D call: TRBD2 (5 bases). The germline V and J ends were trimmed by 2 bases and 1 base, with 12 bases remaining between them. The CDR3 is 15 amino acids. The germline V gene has CDR1 SGHRS and CDR2 YFSETQ. The CDR3 nucleotides read TGCGCCAGCAGCTTAAGGTCGGGGATCCAAGAGACCCAGTACTTC. It codes for CASSLRSGIQETQYF.

This chain uses TRBV11-2 with TRBJ1-3, with TRBD1 identical over 11 bases. V was pared by 5 bases and J by 8 bases, with 2 bases of the junction left unmatched. In germline, CDR1 is SGHAT, CDR2 FQNNGV. This CDR3 contains 13 residues. The DNA of the CDR3 is TGTGCCAGCAGCCGGGACAGGGGGGACACCATATATTTT. This gives the protein CASSRDRGDTIYF.

This clonotype was seen ten or more times. CDR3 residues: CASSQDQTEETQYF. The CDR3 nucleotides are TGTGCCAGCAGCCAAGATCAAACAGAAGAGACCCAGTACTTC. The rearrangement joins TRBV4-2 to TRBJ2-5; D remains unclear. Trimming took off 0 bases at V and 3 bases at J, with 8 bases between the two ends. Per the germline V gene, CDR1 is LGHNA and CDR2 is YNFKEQ. The CDR3 is 14 residues long.

This clonotype was recorded many times. This rearrangement joins TRBV5-1 to TRBJ2-7, with TRBD1 identical over 10 bases. CDR1 is SGHRS and CDR2 is YFSETQ in the germline V gene. V gave up 4 bases and J gave up 2 bases; unmatched junction bases: 3. The CDR3 extends over 14 amino acids. CDR3 sequence reads: CASSPGTGAYEQYF. The DNA for the CDR3 is TGCGCCAGCAGCCCCGGGACAGGGGCCTACGAGCAGTACTTC.

At least ten counts were recorded for this clonotype. This chain links TRBV7-6 with TRBJ2-5; no definite D call. Per the germline V gene, CDR1 is SGHVS and CDR2 is FNYEAQ. The CDR3 runs to 15 residues. V lost 3 bases to trimming and J lost 1 base, with 12 bases between them. CDR3 loop: CASSLTSNSQETQYF. The CDR3 coding sequence is TGTGCCAGCAGCTTGACGTCAAACAGCCAAGAGACCCAGTACTTC.

Ten or more counts support this clonotype. The CDR3, as DNA: TGCAGTGCCAGACTAGCATCTGAGACCCAGTACTTC. Its protein product is CSARLASETQYF. V gene TRBV20-1 combines with J gene TRBJ2-5; 7 positions agree with TRBD2. The CDR3 runs to 12 residues. The germline CDR1 and CDR2 sequences are DFQATT and SNEGSKA (reference sequence). Losses at the gene ends were 6 bases for V and 5 bases for J; bases not matched to a gene: 6.

This clonotype was seen a handful of times. Here the CDR3 DNA reads TGTGCCACCAGTGATCAGGGACAGGGCGCCCACGAGCAGTACTTC. Translation: CATSDQGQGAHEQYF. The chain couples TRBV24-1 to TRBJ2-7; 9 positions agree with TRBD1. CDR1 and CDR2 (germline): KGHDR, SFDVKD. CDR3 length: 15 amino acids. J gave up 5 bases and V 3 bases, and 7 bases lay outside the gene matches.

This clonotype appeared many times. J is TRBJ2-3 and V is TRBV4-1; D might be TRBD2 (5 bases). Trimming left V 0 bases short and J 4 bases short, with 11 bases between. CDR1 and CDR2 (germline): MGHRA, YSYEKL. This CDR3 is built from 15 residues. CDR3 sequence (DNA): TGCGCCAGCAGCCAAGATCAGCCTAGCCCAGATACGCAGTATTTT. Residues: CASSQDQPSPDTQYF.

A few counts support this clonotype. The chain joins TRBV9 to TRBJ2-3, with 8 bases matching TRBD2. The CDR3 spans 18 residues. Trimming took 4 bases from V and 0 from J; bases not matched to a gene: 13. CDR1 and CDR2 from the germline V gene are SGDLS and YYNGEE. CDR3 in amino acids: CASSRLSGGRSSTDTQYF. Written as DNA, the CDR3 is TGTGCCAGCAGCCGTCTGTCGGGGGGGCGGTCTAGCACAGATACGCAGTATTTT. Full variable domain (rest looked up from reference TRBV9 and TRBJ2-3): DSGVTQTPKHLITATGQRVTLRCSPRSGDLSVYWYQQSLDQGLQFLIQYYNGEERAKGNILERFSAQQFPDLHSELNLSSLELGDSALYFCASSRLSGGRSSTDTQYFGPGTRLTVL.

This clonotype was observed a few times. The chain carries TRBV7-2 and TRBJ2-2, with D uncertain. The CDR3 contains 13 residues. The germline CDR1 and CDR2 sequences are SGHTA and FQGNSA. Trimming removed 5 bases from V and 5 bases from J, with 9 bases in between. This CDR3 reads CASSPRPTGELFF. The CDR3 DNA is TGTGCCAGCAGCCCCCGGCCGACCGGGGAGCTGTTTTTT.

This clonotype has only a few counts. The rearrangement links TRBV7-6 to TRBJ1-4; D not certain. Per the germline V gene, CDR1 is SGHVS and CDR2 is FNYEAQ. V shed 2 bases and J shed 8 bases, with 12 bases lying between them. This CDR3 comprises 14 residues. CDR3 nucleotides: TGTGCCAGCAGCTTACTCGTTTCGGGCGAAAAACTGTTTTTT. Translating it yields CASSLLVSGEKLFF.

This chain connects TRBV4-1 to TRBJ2-7; D may be TRBD1 (5 bases). In germline, CDR1 is MGHRA, CDR2 YSYEKL. The ends were cut back, 4 bases at V and 2 bases at J, with 21 bases in the middle. This CDR3 has 17 amino acids. CDR3 bases: TGCGCCAGCAGCCCCAATGAGGACGTAAGGGGCCCCTACGAGCAGTACTTC. Translating gives CASSPNEDVRGPYEQYF.

The rearrangement uses TRBV28 and TRBJ2-5, with a tentative D call TRBD2 (5 bases). This CDR3 is built from 16 residues. The V end was cut by 2 bases, the J end by 1 base, with 14 bases between. CDR1 is MDHEN, CDR2 SYDVKM, per germline. This chain's CDR3 is CASSLMGSGVQETQYF. The CDR3 DNA sequence: TGTGCCAGCAGTTTAATGGGGAGTGGAGTCCAAGAGACCCAGTACTTC.

This clonotype was counted between two and nine times. V gene TRBV7-8 combines with J gene TRBJ1-3; D remains unclear. The length of the CDR3 is 13 residues. Trimming left V 5 bases short and J 2 bases short, with 7 bases between. Per germline, CDR1 SGHVS and CDR2 FQNEAQ. CDR3 coding DNA: TGTGCCAGCAGCCTCCTCGCTGGAAACACCATATATTTT. Its translation is CASSLLAGNTIYF.

This clonotype was seen many times. The chain couples TRBV6-2 or TRBV6-3 to TRBJ1-2; D remains unclear. Germline-derived CDR1 and CDR2 are MNHEY and SVGEGT. V dropped 8 bases and J dropped 0 bases, with 7 bases sitting between them. The CDR3 has 12 residues. The CDR3 DNA reads TGTGCCAGCTATAGAGCTAACTATGGCTACACCTTC. Translating gives CASYRANYGYTF.

This clonotype has only a few counts. The gene calls are TRBV4-3 and TRBJ2-3; 14 nucleotides line up with TRBD2. Germline V gives CDR1 LGHNA, CDR2 YSLEER. The J segment lost 9 bases and the V segment lost 0 bases, leaving 17 bases of the junction unmatched. The CDR3 totals 20 residues. The CDR3 loop reads CASSQDGLAGGPGEGGTQYF. Here the CDR3 DNA reads TGCGCCAGCAGCCAAGATGGACTAGCGGGGGGCCCGGGGGAAGGGGGCACGCAGTATTTT.

The chain employs TRBV11-2 and TRBJ2-5; D is unresolved. The ends were cut back, 0 bases at V and 2 bases at J, with 10 bases in the middle. The CDR3 runs 15 residues. The germline gives CDR1 SGHAT, CDR2 FQNNGV. CDR3 protein: CASSLDQAFQETQYF. The CDR3 DNA is TGTGCCAGCAGCTTAGATCAGGCTTTTCAAGAGACCCAGTACTTC.

This clonotype was recorded at least ten times. This chain uses TRBV7-6 with TRBJ2-7, with D perhaps TRBD1 (6 bases). CDR3 size: 14 residues. With 5 bases removed from V and 3 bases from J, the gap between germline ends came to 14 bases. Germline V gives CDR1 SGHVS, CDR2 FNYEAQ. The CDR3 DNA reads as TGTGCCAGCAGCCCTACCAGGGGTGACTACGAGCAGTACTTC. Translating gives CASSPTRGDYEQYF.

V usage is TRBV29-1 and J usage is TRBJ1-2; 8 bases are shared with TRBD1. CDR1 and CDR2 (germline): SQVTM, ANQGSEA. Germline trimming cut 4 bases from V and 7 bases from J; bases unmatched to any gene: 5. This CDR3 contains 12 residues. This CDR3 reads CSVVGQDLGYTF. In DNA form, the CDR3 reads TGCAGCGTTGTGGGACAGGATCTTGGCTACACCTTC.

This chain links TRBV6-2 or TRBV6-3 with TRBJ2-3; TRBD2 is a possible D gene (5 bases). The CDR3 has 17 amino acids. From germline, CDR1 is MNHEY and CDR2 SVGEGT. V lost 0 bases, J lost 4 bases, and 17 bases lay in between. The chain's CDR3 is CASSYSFLGSLADTQYF. The DNA of the CDR3 is TGTGCCAGCAGTTACTCGTTTCTGGGGAGTTTGGCAGATACGCAGTATTTT.

At least ten counts were recorded for this clonotype. J is TRBJ2-2 and V is TRBV11-3, with 14 positions matching TRBD2. The CDR3 is 16 residues long. The V gene's germline CDR1 is SGHNT and CDR2 YENEEA. V lost 8 bases and J lost 5; bases outside the gene matches: 7. In nucleotides, the CDR3 is TGTGCCAGCTCAACCTGGACTAGCGGGGGGACCGGGGAGCTGTTTTTT. As protein: CASSTWTSGGTGELFF.

The V call is TRBV3-1, the J call TRBJ2-7, with 7 bases fitting TRBD1. Unmatched junction bases numbered 7, after V lost 6 bases and J lost 2 bases. The CDR3 extends over 14 amino acids. Germline CDR1 is LGHDT and CDR2 is YNNKEL (reference sequence). This CDR3 reads CASRSGTATYEQYF. As DNA, the CDR3 is TGTGCCAGCAGATCCGGGACAGCAACCTACGAGCAGTACTTC.

The V and J genes are TRBV7-6 and TRBJ1-5, with 7 positions matching TRBD1. CDR3 size: 16 residues. Germline CDR1 SGHVS, CDR2 FNYEAQ. With V trimmed by 5 bases and J by 4 bases, 11 bases remained unmatched. Here the CDR3 reads CASSRGGGAGNQPQHF. The DNA for the CDR3 is TGTGCCAGCAGCCGCGGAGGGGGCGCAGGGAATCAGCCCCAGCATTTT.

In this sample, this clonotype turned up many times. The chain is built from TRBV4-1 and TRBJ2-7; 7 bases match TRBD1. V was pared by 5 bases and J by 3 bases, with 7 bases of the junction left unmatched. CDR3 length: 14 amino acids. Germline values: CDR1 MGHRA, CDR2 YSYEKL. CDR3: CASSSNRGLYEQYF. The CDR3 region has the DNA TGCGCCAGCAGCTCGAACAGGGGCCTCTACGAGCAGTACTTC.

This clonotype was observed a handful of times. V is TRBV5-5 and J is TRBJ1-1; D ambiguous. In germline, CDR1 is SGHKS, CDR2 YYEKEE (reference sequence). This CDR3 has 13 amino acids. V lost 4 bases, J lost 10 bases, and 17 bases lay in between. For the CDR3, the DNA is TGTGCCAGCAGCCCCCAGCTGGCGGTTGCAGCTTTCTTT. Protein sequence: CASSPQLAVAAFF.